The T cell receptor (beta chain) under discussion was sequenced for a study of Ad26.COV2.S vaccination and SARS-CoV-2 variants. Study results and limitations: The TCR breadth and depth analyses may have understated or missed part of the total T cell responses. Spike-specific TCR breadth ran higher among vaccine recipients than placebo recipients.

On this clone: Its matching antigen is unknown.

This CDR3 has 14 amino acids. Germline V gene sequence: CDR1 SQVTM, CDR2 ANQGSEA. The V gene end was trimmed by 0 bases and the J gene end by 5 bases; junction bases not matched to a gene: 5. The repertoire was sequenced with immunoSEQ multiplex PCR; TCRdb's copy has only in-frame clones and lacks some. Of roughly 380,000 clones in the sample, around 86% were seen once. Treatment: roughly 18 received Ad26.COV2.S at low or high dose, single or two shots; roughly 5 received placebo; per-sample allocation not given. All samples were drawn on day 63, counting from the first vaccine or placebo injection. The source of this sequence is a person between 18 and 65 years old who received the Ad26.COV2.S COVID-19 vaccine or a placebo. The sample was peripheral blood, taken in a trial of Ad26.COV2.S vaccine versus placebo. This chain connects TRBV29-1 to TRBJ1-1, with 8 bases aligning to TRBD1. In DNA form, the CDR3 reads TGCAGCGTTGAAGATCGGACAGGGCTGACTGAAGCTTTCTTT. Translating it yields CSVEDRTGLTEAFF. The entire variable domain, with the rest obtained from reference TRBV29-1 and TRBJ1-1, is as follows: SAVISQKPSRDICQRGTSLTIQCQVDSQVTMMFWYRQQPGQSLTLIATANQGSEATYESGFVIDKFPISRPNLTFSTLTVSNMSPEDSSIYLCSVEDRTGLTEAFFGQGTRLTVV.